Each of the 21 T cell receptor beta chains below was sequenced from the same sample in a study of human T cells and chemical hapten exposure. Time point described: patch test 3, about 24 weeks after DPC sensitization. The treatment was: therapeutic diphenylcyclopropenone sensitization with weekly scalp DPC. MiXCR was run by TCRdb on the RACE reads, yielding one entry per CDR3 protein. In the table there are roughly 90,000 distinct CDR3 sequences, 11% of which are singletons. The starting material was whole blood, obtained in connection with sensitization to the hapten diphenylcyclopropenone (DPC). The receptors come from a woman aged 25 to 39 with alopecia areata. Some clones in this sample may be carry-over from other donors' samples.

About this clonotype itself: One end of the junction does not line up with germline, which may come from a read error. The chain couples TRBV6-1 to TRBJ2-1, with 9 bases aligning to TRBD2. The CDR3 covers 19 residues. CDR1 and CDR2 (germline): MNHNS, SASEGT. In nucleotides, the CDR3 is TGTGCCAGCAGTGAACCGAGAATGTCGACTAGCGGAAGATACAATGAGCAATTCTTC. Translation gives CASSEPRMSTSGRYNEQFF.

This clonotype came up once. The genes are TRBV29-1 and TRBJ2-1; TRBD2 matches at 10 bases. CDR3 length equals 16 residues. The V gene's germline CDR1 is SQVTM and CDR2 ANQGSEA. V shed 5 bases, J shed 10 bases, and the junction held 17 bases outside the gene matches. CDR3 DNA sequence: TGCAGCGTTTTAATCCCTCCCGGGACTAGCGCTAACGAGCAGTTCTTC. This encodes CSVLIPPGTSANEQFF.

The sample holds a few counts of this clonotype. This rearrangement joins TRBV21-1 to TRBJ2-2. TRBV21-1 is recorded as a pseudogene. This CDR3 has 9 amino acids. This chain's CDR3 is CASNKELFF. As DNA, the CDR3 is TGTGCCAGCAATAAGGAGCTGTTTTTT.

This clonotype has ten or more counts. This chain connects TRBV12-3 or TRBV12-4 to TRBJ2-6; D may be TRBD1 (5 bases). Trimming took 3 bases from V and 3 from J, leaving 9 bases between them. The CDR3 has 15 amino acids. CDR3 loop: CASSFKGDGANVLTF. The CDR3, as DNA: TGTGCCAGCAGTTTCAAAGGGGATGGGGCCAACGTCCTGACTTTC.

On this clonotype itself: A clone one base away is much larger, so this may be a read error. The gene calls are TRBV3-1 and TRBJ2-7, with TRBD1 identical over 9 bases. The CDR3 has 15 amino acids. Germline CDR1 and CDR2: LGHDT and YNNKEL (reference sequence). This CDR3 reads CASSSPGQGVYVQYF. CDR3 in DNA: TGTGCCAGCAGCTCCCCGGGACAGGGTGTCTACGTGCAGTACTTC.

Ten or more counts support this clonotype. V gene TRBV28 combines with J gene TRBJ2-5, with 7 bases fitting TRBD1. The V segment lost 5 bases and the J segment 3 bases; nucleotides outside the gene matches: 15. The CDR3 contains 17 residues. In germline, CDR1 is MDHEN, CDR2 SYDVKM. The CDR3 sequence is CASSLLGTDRVKETQYF. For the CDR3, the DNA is TGTGCCAGCAGTCTTTTAGGCACAGACAGGGTAAAAGAGACCCAGTACTTC.

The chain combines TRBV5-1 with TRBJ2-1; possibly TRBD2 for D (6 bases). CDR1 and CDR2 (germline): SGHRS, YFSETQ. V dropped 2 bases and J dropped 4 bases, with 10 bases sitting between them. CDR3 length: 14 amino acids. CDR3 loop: CASSLPGEYNEQFF. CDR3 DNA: TGCGCCAGCAGCTTACCGGGGGAGTACAATGAGCAGTTCTTC.

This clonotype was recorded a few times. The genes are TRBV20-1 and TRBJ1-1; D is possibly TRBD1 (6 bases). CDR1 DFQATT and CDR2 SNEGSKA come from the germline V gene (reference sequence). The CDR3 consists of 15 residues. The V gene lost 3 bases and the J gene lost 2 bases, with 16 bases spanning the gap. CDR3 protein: CSASRSDRRNTEAFF. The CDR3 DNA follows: TGCAGTGCTAGTCGTTCAGACAGGAGAAACACTGAAGCTTTCTTT.

CDR3 sequence reads: CASSRFPGSNTEAFF. The CDR3 bases are TGTGCCAGCAGCCGATTCCCGGGATCGAACACTGAAGCTTTCTTT. This chain joins TRBV5-6 and TRBJ1-1; no definite D call. This CDR3 is 15 amino acids long. V shed 4 bases and J shed 1 base, with 14 bases lying between them. The germline gives CDR1 SGHDT, CDR2 YYEEEE.

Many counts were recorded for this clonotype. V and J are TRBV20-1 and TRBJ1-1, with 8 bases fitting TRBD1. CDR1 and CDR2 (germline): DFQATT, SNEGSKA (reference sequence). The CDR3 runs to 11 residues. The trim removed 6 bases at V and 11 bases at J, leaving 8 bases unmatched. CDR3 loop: CSADRGSGAFF. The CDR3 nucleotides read TGCAGTGCAGACAGGGGATCGGGGGCTTTCTTT.

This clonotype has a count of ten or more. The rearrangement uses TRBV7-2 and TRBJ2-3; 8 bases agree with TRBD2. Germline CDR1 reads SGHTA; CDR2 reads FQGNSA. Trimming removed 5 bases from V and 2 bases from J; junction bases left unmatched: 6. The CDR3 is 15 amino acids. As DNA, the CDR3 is TGTGCCAGCAGCCGAGTAGCGGGAATCACAGATACGCAGTATTTT. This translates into CASSRVAGITDTQYF.

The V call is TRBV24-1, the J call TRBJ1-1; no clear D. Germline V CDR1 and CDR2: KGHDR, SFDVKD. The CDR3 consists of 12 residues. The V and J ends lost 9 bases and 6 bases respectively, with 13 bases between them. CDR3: CATSNWRAEAFF. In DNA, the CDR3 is TGTGCCACCTCCAACTGGAGGGCTGAAGCTTTCTTT.

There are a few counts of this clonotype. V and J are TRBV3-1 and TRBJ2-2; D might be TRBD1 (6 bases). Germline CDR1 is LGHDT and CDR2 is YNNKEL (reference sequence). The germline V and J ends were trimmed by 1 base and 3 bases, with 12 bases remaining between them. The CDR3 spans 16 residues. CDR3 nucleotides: TGTGCCAGCAGCCAAGGGGGCAGGGGTTACACCGGGGAGCTGTTTTTT. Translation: CASSQGGRGYTGELFF.

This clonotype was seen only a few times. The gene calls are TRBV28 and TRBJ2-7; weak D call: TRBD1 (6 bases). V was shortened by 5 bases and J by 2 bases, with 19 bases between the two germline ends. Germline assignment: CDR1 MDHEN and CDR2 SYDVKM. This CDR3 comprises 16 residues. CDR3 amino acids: CASSTWQGRTPYEQYF. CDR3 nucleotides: TGTGCCAGCAGTACCTGGCAGGGGAGAACGCCCTACGAGCAGTACTTC. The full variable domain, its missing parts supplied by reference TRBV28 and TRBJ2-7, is DVKVTQSSRYLVKRTGEKVFLECVQDMDHENMFWYRQDPGLGLRLIYFSYDVKMKEKGDIPEGYSVSREKKERFSLILESASTNQTSMYLCASSTWQGRTPYEQYFGPGTRLTVT.

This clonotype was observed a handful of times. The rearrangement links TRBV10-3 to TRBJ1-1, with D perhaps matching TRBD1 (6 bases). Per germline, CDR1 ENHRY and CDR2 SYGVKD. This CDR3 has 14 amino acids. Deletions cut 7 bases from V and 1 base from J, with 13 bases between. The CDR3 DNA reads TGTGCCATCAACAACAGGGTAGGGAACACTGAAGCTTTCTTT. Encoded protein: CAINNRVGNTEAFF.

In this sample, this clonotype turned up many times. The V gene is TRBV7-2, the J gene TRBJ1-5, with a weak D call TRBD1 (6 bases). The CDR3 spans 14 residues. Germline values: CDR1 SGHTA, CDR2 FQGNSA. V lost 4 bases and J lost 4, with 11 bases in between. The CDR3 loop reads CASSSGQPNQPQHF. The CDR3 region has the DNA TGTGCCAGCAGCTCCGGACAGCCAAATCAGCCCCAGCATTTT.

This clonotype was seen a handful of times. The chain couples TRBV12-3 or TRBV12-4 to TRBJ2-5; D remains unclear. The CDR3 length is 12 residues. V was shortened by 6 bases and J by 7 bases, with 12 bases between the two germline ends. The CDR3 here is CASSLGPWTQYF. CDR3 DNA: TGTGCCAGCAGCCTTGGCCCCTGGACCCAGTACTTC.

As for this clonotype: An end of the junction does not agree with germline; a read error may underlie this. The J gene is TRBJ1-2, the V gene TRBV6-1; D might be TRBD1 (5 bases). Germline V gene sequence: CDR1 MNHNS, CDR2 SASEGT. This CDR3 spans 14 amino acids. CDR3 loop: CVSSEGIGVNGYTF. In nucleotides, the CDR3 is TGTGTCAGCAGTGAAGGAATAGGGGTGAACGGCTACACCTTC.

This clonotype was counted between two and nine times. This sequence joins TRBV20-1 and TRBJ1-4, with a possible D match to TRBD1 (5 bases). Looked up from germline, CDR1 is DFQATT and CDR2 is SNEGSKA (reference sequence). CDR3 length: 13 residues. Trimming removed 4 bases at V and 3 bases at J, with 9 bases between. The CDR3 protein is CSATGTSNEKLFF. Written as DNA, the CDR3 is TGCAGTGCTACCGGGACCTCTAATGAAAAACTGTTTTTT.

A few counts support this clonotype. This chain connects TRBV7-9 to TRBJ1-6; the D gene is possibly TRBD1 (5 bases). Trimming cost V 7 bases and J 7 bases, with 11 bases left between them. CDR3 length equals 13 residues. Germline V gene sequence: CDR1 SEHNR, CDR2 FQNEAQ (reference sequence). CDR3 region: CASTRQRNSPLHF. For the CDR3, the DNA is TGTGCCAGCACCCGACAGCGGAATTCACCCCTCCACTTT.

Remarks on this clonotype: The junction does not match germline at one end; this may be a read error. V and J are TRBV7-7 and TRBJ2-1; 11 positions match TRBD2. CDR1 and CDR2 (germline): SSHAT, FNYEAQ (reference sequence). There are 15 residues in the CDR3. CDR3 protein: CASSSTSGDVNEQFF. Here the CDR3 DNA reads TGTGCTAGCAGCTCGACTAGCGGGGACGTGAATGAGCAGTTCTTC.